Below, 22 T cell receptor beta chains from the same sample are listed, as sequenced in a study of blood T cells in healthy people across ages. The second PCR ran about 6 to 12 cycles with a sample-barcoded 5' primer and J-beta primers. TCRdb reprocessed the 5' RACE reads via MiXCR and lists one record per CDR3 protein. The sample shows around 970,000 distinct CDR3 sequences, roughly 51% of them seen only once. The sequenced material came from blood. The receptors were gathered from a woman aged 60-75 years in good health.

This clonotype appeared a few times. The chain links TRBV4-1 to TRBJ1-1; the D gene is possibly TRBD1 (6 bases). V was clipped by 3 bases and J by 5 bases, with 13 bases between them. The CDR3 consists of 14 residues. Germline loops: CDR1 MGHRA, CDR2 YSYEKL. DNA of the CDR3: TGCGCCAGCAGCCATGGAACAGGGAAGACTGAAGCTTTCTTT. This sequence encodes CASSHGTGKTEAFF.

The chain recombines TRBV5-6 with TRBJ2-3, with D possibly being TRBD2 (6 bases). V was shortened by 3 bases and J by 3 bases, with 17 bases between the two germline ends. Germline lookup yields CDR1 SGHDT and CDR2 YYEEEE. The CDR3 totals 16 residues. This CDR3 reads CASSSGLSRPTDTQYF. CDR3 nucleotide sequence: TGTGCCAGCAGCTCGGGACTCTCAAGACCTACAGATACGCAGTATTTT.

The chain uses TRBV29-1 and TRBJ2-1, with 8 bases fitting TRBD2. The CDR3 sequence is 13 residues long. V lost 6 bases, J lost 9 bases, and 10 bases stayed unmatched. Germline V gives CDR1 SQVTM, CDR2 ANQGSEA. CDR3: CSVAGTSSSEQFF. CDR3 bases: TGCAGCGTAGCCGGGACTAGTTCGAGTGAGCAGTTCTTC.

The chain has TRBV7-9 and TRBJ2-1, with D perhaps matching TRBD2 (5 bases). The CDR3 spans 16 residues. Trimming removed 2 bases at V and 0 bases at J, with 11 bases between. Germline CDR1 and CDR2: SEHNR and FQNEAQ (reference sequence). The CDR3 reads CASSLPSRSSYNEQFF. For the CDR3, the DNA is TGTGCCAGCAGCTTACCTAGCCGCAGCTCCTACAATGAGCAGTTCTTC.

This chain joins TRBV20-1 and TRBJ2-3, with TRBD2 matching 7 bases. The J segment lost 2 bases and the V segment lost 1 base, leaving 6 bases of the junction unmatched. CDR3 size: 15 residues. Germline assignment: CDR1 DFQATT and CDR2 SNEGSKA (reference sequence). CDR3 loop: CSARASSGYTDTQYF. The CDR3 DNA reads TGCAGTGCTAGAGCCTCTAGCGGATACACAGATACGCAGTATTTT.

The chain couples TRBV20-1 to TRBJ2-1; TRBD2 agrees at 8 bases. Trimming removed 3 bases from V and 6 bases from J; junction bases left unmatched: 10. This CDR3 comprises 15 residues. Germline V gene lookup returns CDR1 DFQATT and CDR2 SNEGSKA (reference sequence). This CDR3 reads CSASTVGRARNEQFF. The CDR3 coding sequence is TGCAGTGCTAGTACCGTCGGGAGGGCGCGCAATGAGCAGTTCTTC.

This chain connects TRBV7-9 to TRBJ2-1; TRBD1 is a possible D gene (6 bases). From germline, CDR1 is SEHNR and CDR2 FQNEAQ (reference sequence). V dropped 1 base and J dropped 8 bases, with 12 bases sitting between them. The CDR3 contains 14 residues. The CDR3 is CASSLEGRGYEQFF. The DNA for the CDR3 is TGTGCCAGCAGCTTAGAGGGCAGGGGCTATGAGCAGTTCTTC.

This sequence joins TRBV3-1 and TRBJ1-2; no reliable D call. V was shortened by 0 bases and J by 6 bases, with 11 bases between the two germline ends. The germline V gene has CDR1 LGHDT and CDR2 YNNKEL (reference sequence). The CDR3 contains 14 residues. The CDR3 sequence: CASSQEGRIDGYTF. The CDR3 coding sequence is TGTGCCAGCAGCCAAGAAGGGCGTATCGATGGCTACACCTTC.

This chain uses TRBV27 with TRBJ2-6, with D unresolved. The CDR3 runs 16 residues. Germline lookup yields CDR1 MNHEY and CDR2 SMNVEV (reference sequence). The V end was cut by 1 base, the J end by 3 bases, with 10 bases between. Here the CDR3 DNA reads TGTGCCAGCAGTTTATTATCCGGGTTTGGGGCCAACGTCCTGACTTTC. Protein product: CASSLLSGFGANVLTF.

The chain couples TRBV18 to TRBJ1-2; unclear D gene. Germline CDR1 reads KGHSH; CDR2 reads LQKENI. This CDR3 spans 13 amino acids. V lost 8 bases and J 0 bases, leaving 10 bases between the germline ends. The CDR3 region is CASRSGANYGYTF. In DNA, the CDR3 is TGTGCCAGCCGGTCCGGAGCTAACTATGGCTACACCTTC.

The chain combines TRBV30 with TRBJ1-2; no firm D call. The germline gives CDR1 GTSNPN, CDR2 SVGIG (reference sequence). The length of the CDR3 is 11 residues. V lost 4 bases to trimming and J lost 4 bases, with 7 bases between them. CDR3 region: CAWTGSYGYTF. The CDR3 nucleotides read TGTGCCTGGACAGGATCCTATGGCTACACCTTC.

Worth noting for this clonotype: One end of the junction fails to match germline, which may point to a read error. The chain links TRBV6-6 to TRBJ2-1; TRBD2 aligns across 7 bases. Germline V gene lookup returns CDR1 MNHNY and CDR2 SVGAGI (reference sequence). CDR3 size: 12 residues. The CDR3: CASSDSSGTQFF. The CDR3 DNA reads TGTGCCAGCAGTGACTCTAGCGGAACTCAGTTCTTC.

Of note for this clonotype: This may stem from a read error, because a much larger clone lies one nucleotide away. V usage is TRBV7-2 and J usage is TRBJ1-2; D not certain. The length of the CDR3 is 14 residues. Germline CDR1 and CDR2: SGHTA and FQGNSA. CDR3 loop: CVSSSGPSSSGYTF. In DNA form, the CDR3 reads TGTGTCAGCAGCTCGGGCCCCAGCTCTAGCGGCTACACCTTC.

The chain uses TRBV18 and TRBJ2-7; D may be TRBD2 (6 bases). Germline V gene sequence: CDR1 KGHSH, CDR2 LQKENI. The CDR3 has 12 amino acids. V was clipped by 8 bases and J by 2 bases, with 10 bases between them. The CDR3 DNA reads TGTGCCAGCCAGGGACTGACCTACGAGCAGTACTTC. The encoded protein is CASQGLTYEQYF.

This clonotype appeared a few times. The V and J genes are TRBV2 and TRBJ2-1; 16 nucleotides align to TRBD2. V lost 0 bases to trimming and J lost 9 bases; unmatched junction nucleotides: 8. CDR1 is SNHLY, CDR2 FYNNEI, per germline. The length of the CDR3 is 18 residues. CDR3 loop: CASSEALGLAGGLGEQFF. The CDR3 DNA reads TGTGCCAGCAGTGAAGCGCTGGGACTAGCGGGAGGGCTTGGTGAGCAGTTCTTC.

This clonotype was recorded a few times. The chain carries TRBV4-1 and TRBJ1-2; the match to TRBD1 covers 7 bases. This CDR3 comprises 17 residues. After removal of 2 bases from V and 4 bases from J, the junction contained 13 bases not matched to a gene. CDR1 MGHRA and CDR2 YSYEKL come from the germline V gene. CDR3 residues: CASSQTQRRGRSYGYTF. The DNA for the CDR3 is TGCGCCAGCAGCCAAACTCAGAGGAGGGGGCGCAGCTATGGCTACACCTTC.

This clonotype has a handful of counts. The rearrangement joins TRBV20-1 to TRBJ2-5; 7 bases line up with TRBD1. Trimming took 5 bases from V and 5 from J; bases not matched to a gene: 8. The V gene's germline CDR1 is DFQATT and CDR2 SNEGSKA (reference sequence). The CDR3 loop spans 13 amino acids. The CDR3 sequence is CSAQSTGLETQYF. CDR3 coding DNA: TGCAGTGCTCAGTCGACAGGGTTGGAGACCCAGTACTTC.

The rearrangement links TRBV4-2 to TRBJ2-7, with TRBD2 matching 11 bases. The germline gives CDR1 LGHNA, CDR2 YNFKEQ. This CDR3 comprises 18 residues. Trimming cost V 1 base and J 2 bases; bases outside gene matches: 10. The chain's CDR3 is CASSQGTSGSSNPYEQYF. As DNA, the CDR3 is TGTGCCAGCAGCCAAGGAACTAGCGGGAGTAGTAACCCCTACGAGCAGTACTTC.

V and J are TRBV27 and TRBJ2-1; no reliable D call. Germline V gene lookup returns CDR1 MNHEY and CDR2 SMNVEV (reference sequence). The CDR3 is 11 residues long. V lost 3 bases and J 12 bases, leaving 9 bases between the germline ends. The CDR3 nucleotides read TGTGCCAGCAGTTTTTCGTGGGGGCAGTTCTTC. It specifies CASSFSWGQFF.

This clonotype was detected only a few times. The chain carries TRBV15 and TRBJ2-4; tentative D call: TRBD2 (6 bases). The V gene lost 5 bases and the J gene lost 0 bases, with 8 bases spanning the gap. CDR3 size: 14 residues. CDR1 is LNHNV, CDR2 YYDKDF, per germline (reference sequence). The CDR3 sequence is CATSGGLAKNIQYF. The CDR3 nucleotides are TGTGCCACCAGCGGGGGACTAGCCAAAAACATTCAGTACTTC.

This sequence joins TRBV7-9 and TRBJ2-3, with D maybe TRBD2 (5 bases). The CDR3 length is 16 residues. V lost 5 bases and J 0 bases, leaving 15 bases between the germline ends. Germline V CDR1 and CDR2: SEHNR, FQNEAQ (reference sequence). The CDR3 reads CASSPGRSASTDTQYF. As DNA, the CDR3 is TGTGCCAGCAGCCCAGGACGTAGCGCTAGCACAGATACGCAGTATTTT.

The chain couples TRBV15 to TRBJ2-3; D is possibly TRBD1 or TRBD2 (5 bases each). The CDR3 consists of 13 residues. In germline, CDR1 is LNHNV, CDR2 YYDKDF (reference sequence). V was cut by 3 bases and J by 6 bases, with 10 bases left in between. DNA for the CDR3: TGTGCCACCAGCAGGAGGGGCTCGGATACGCAGTATTTT. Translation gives CATSRRGSDTQYF.